A single sample is the source of the 11 T cell receptor beta chains below, sequenced in a study of post-analysis software for immune sequencing data. Included in the TCR beta cDNA libraries were unique molecular identifiers. TCRdb recomputed calls from the PCR reads with MiXCR, one row per CDR3 protein. The table lists about 800,000 distinct CDR3 sequences, roughly 27% of them singletons. Study findings and constraints: Relative to controls, patients had a handful of TRBV segments at higher frequency, with TRBV5-6, TRBV5-1 and TRBV20-1 among these.

Their antigens are not known. The sequenced sample was blood. The source is a girl under 18 with multiple sclerosis.

This clonotype was seen more than once but under ten times. The V gene is TRBV7-6, the J gene TRBJ1-1; D remains unclear. Germline V lookup: CDR1 SGHVS, CDR2 FNYEAQ. The CDR3 extends over 16 amino acids. V lost 1 base to trimming and J lost 5 bases, with 17 bases between them. CDR3 DNA: TGTGCCAGCAGCTTAGGGGTCGGGCGGAGCGGGACTGAAGCTTTCTTT. Translating it yields CASSLGVGRSGTEAFF.

This clonotype has more than one count but fewer than ten. The CDR3 loop reads CASSLAMRGQGTEAFF. The CDR3 DNA reads TGTGCCAGCAGCTTAGCGATGCGGGGGCAGGGTACTGAAGCTTTCTTT. This chain joins TRBV7-2 and TRBJ1-1, with D possibly TRBD1 on 6 matching bases. Deletions cut 0 bases from V and 5 bases from J, with 16 bases between. The germline V gene encodes CDR1 SGHTA and CDR2 FQGNSA. This CDR3 spans 16 amino acids.

This clonotype was observed a few times. The gene calls are TRBV27 and TRBJ1-2, with TRBD1 matching 8 bases. The ends lost 5 bases at V and 5 bases at J; junction bases unmatched: 4. Germline values: CDR1 MNHEY, CDR2 SMNVEV (reference sequence). There are 13 residues in the CDR3. CDR3 sequence: CASSTDRAYGYTF. In DNA form, the CDR3 reads TGTGCCAGCAGTACGGACAGGGCTTATGGCTACACCTTC.

The chain links TRBV3-1 to TRBJ1-2; a possible D gene is TRBD1 (5 bases). The V end was cut by 1 base, the J end by 8 bases, with 20 bases between. This CDR3 has 16 residues. Germline V gene sequence: CDR1 LGHDT, CDR2 YNNKEL (reference sequence). CDR3 in amino acids: CASSQGGVSESWGYTF. The CDR3 bases are TGTGCCAGCAGCCAAGGGGGGGTCTCTGAGTCGTGGGGCTACACCTTC.

This clonotype was seen only a few times. The gene calls are TRBV2 and TRBJ1-5; D is undetermined. CDR3 size: 13 residues. V lost 6 bases to trimming and J lost 4 bases, with 10 bases between them. Per germline, CDR1 SNHLY and CDR2 FYNNEI. The CDR3, as DNA: TGTGCCAGCAGCGGCTCGGCTAATCAGCCCCAGCATTTT. Translating it yields CASSGSANQPQHF.

CDR3 coding DNA: TGTGCCAGCAGCCAAGATCCTCTCCCAGGCCCAAAACTGTTTTTT. Its translation is CASSQDPLPGPKLFF. The rearrangement links TRBV3-1 to TRBJ1-4; D is uncertain. Germline CDR1 is LGHDT and CDR2 is YNNKEL (reference sequence). The CDR3 has 15 residues. V was shortened by 0 bases and J by 10 bases, with 15 bases between the two germline ends.

The V call is TRBV7-9, the J call TRBJ1-1; D is possibly TRBD1 (6 bases). In germline, CDR1 is SEHNR, CDR2 FQNEAQ (reference sequence). Trimming stripped 1 base from V and 10 bases from J, with 10 bases between. This CDR3 is built from 12 residues. DNA for the CDR3: TGTGCCAGCAGCTTAGAAGGCAGGGGAGCTTTCTTT. Amino acid sequence: CASSLEGRGAFF. The whole variable domain, remainder taken from reference TRBV7-9 and TRBJ1-1, is DTGVSQNPRHKITKRGQNVTFRCDPISEHNRLYWYRQTLGQGPEFLTYFQNEAQLEKSRLLSDRFSAERPKGSFSTLEIQRTEQGDSAMYLCASSLEGRGAFFGQGTRLTVV.

This clonotype appeared a few times. The chain has TRBV4-3 and TRBJ1-1; D gene unclear. Germline lookup yields CDR1 LGHNA and CDR2 YSLEER. V lost 5 bases, J lost 1 base, and 11 bases lay in between. The CDR3 runs 14 residues. Here the CDR3 reads CASSNGVANTEAFF. CDR3 nucleotides: TGCGCCAGCAGCAATGGGGTCGCGAACACTGAAGCTTTCTTT.

J is TRBJ2-5 and V is TRBV2; TRBD1 aligns across 8 bases. Germline V gives CDR1 SNHLY, CDR2 FYNNEI. The CDR3 length is 13 residues. J was trimmed by 5 bases and V by 9 bases; bases with no gene match: 8. As DNA, the CDR3 is TGTGCCAGAGGGGACAGGCCTCGCGAGACCCAGTACTTC. This codes for CARGDRPRETQYF.

V usage is TRBV5-6 and J usage is TRBJ2-1; weak D call: TRBD1 (5 bases). V lost 0 bases, J lost 9 bases, and 7 bases lay in between. Germline assignment: CDR1 SGHDT and CDR2 YYEEEE. This CDR3 is 12 amino acids long. The CDR3 nucleotides are TGTGCCAGCAGCTTGGGGACATTTGAGCAGTTCTTC. It encodes CASSLGTFEQFF.

For the CDR3, the DNA is TGTGCCAGCAGTTCCTCGTCGGCGGACAGCGCTGAAGCTTTCTTT. Translated, it gives CASSSSSADSAEAFF. The genes are TRBV27 and TRBJ1-1; possibly TRBD1 for D (6 bases). This CDR3 comprises 15 residues. CDR1 and CDR2 (germline): MNHEY, SMNVEV (reference sequence). The V gene lost 4 bases and the J gene lost 6 bases, with 18 bases spanning the gap.